These 2 T cell receptor beta chains were sequenced from one sample in a study of blood T cell repertoires in COVID-19. Here immunoSEQ multiplex PCR was the method, and the copy in TCRdb shows in-frame clones only, minus some. The sample has 220,000 or so clones; 70% to 85% are singletons. Material: PBMCs or T cells enriched from blood (not recorded which). Receptors were obtained from an older woman who had recovered from COVID-19.

CDR3: CATSRAAGGTGELFF. The CDR3 DNA reads TGTGCCACCAGCAGAGCAGCAGGGGGGACCGGGGAGCTGTTTTTT. The chain employs TRBV15 and TRBJ2-2; TRBD1 is a possible D gene (7 bases). Trimming took 1 base from V and 5 from J, leaving 11 bases between them. The CDR3 totals 15 residues. The germline V gene has CDR1 LNHNV and CDR2 YYDKDF (reference sequence).

This clone was seen only a few times. This chain links TRBV12-5 with TRBJ2-1, with D unresolved. Germline V gene data show CDR1 as LGHNT and CDR2 as FRNRAP. With 2 bases removed from V and 0 bases from J, the gap between germline ends came to 17 bases. The CDR3 spans 18 residues. The chain's CDR3 is CASGLLRVYSSSYNEQFF. CDR3 DNA: TGTGCTAGTGGTTTGCTCCGGGTATATAGTAGCTCCTACAATGAGCAGTTCTTC.